The 8 T cell receptor beta chains in this list originate from one sample, sequenced in a study of shared clonotypes between healthy human individuals. The assay was immunoSEQ multiplex PCR, and TCRdb's table has in-frame clones only and misses some. The table shows some 2,000,000 clones, with about 95% occurring only once. Terminally differentiated effector memory CD45RA+ cells were left out of the naive CD8 fraction, which was CD45RO-negative and positively selected for CCR7. Material for sequencing was naive CD8+ T cells sorted from blood. The receptors originated from a man between 18 and 35 years old in good health.

The J gene is TRBJ2-7, the V gene TRBV27, with 9 bases matching TRBD1. V lost 6 bases to trimming and J lost 6 bases; unmatched junction nucleotides: 18. Germline V lookup: CDR1 MNHEY, CDR2 SMNVEV (reference sequence). The CDR3 spans 17 residues. DNA for the CDR3: TGTGCCAGCAGCCTAATGGGACCGGGACAGGGTCTTTTCGAGCAGTACTTC. This gives the protein CASSLMGPGQGLFEQYF.

The sample holds one count of this clone. The chain employs TRBV4-3 and TRBJ1-3; no definite D call. CDR1 is LGHNA, CDR2 YSLEER, per germline. The CDR3 is 18 amino acids. V was clipped by 3 bases and J by 0 bases, with 18 bases between them. CDR3 protein: CASSHDPSIVSSGNTIYF. The CDR3 nucleotides are TGCGCCAGCAGCCATGACCCGAGTATTGTTAGCTCTGGAAACACCATATATTTT.

This clone came up a few times. The rearrangement uses TRBV25-1 and TRBJ2-7, with unresolved D. Germline V gene sequence: CDR1 MGHDK, CDR2 SYGVNS. V lost 4 bases, J lost 6 bases, and 13 bases lay in between. The CDR3 has 13 residues. The CDR3 coding sequence is TGTGCCAGCAGTGTAGGCGGATTCGGCGAGCAGTACTTC. Amino acid sequence: CASSVGGFGEQYF.

The chain has TRBV2 and TRBJ2-2; 7 bases agree with TRBD2. CDR3 length: 14 residues. Trimming at V came to 7 bases and at J to 3 bases, leaving 5 bases not matched to a gene. CDR1 is SNHLY, CDR2 FYNNEI, per germline. The CDR3 DNA is TGTGCCAGCACCGGGGGAGGGCACACCGGGGAGCTGTTTTTT. It codes for CASTGGGHTGELFF.

The chain combines TRBV6-6 with TRBJ2-1; D is uncertain. Trimming removed 4 bases at V and 6 bases at J, with 10 bases between. The V gene's germline CDR1 is MNHNY and CDR2 SVGAGI (reference sequence). This CDR3 contains 13 residues. CDR3 loop: CASSWVRFNEQFF. In DNA, the CDR3 is TGTGCCAGCAGTTGGGTCCGGTTCAATGAGCAGTTCTTC.

J is TRBJ1-2 and V is TRBV13, with 8 bases fitting TRBD1. Germline CDR1 is PRHDT and CDR2 is FYEKMQ (reference sequence). V dropped 3 bases and J dropped 1; count of bases not matched to a gene: 4. This CDR3 has 15 residues. CDR3 nucleotide sequence: TGTGCCAGCAGCTTCGGGACAGGAAATAACTATGGCTACACCTTC. Residues: CASSFGTGNNYGYTF.

V usage is TRBV9 and J usage is TRBJ2-5; 8 bases are shared with TRBD1. The CDR3 contains 16 residues. V lost 3 bases to trimming and J lost 4 bases; unmatched junction nucleotides: 11. The V gene's germline CDR1 is SGDLS and CDR2 YYNGEE. The CDR3, as DNA: TGTGCCAGCAGCGATGGGGTGACAGGGGTGGGAGAGACCCAGTACTTC. This codes for CASSDGVTGVGETQYF.

CDR3 region: CASSDEKGDTGELFF. The CDR3 DNA sequence: TGTGCCAGCAGCGACGAGAAGGGGGACACCGGGGAGCTGTTTTTT. V usage is TRBV7-9 and J usage is TRBJ2-2; the D gene is possibly TRBD1 (6 bases). The CDR3 is 15 residues long. The V end was cut by 5 bases, the J end by 3 bases, with 13 bases between. Germline V CDR1 and CDR2: SEHNR, FQNEAQ (reference sequence). Variable domain in full (rest from reference TRBV7-9 and TRBJ2-2): DTGVSQNPRHKITKRGQNVTFRCDPISEHNRLYWYRQTLGQGPEFLTYFQNEAQLEKSRLLSDRFSAERPKGSFSTLEIQRTEQGDSAMYLCASSDEKGDTGELFFGEGSRLTVL.